The 2 T cell receptor beta chains reported below all come from one sample, sequenced in a study of shared clonotypes between healthy human individuals. Here immunoSEQ multiplex PCR was the method, and the copy in TCRdb shows in-frame clones only, minus some. The sample gives 400,000 to 500,000 clones, about 82% of which show up once; about an eighth is in the top ten. Sequenced: PBMCs. The receptors come from a woman aged 40-49 years in good health. Some clones in this sample may be carry-over from other donors' samples.

This chain joins TRBV7-6 and TRBJ2-1, with 8 nucleotides matching TRBD2. This CDR3 has 19 amino acids. The V segment lost 0 bases and the J segment 4 bases; nucleotides outside the gene matches: 14. CDR1 and CDR2 from the germline V gene are SGHVS and FNYEAQ. For the CDR3, the DNA is TGTGCCAGCAGCTTAGCTCGGGGGGGCCGAGTAGCGGGTTACAATGAGCAGTTCTTC. Amino acids: CASSLARGGRVAGYNEQFF.

The V gene is TRBV19, the J gene TRBJ1-2, with D unclear. V shed 1 base and J shed 6 bases, with 12 bases lying between them. Looked up from germline, CDR1 is LNHDA and CDR2 is SQIVND (reference sequence). The CDR3 has 14 amino acids. CDR3 residues: CASSIGRLWDGYTF. In DNA form, the CDR3 reads TGTGCCAGTAGTATAGGACGACTATGGGATGGCTACACCTTC.